Shown below are 25 T cell receptor beta chains from a single sample sequenced in a study of T cell responses to AZD1222 COVID-19 vaccine. This table comes from immunoSEQ multiplex PCR, and its TCRdb copy is limited to in-frame clones, with some not included. Among some 130,000 clones listed, 85% to 90% were seen once. This specimen was peripheral blood, taken on day 0 of AZD1222 vaccination. All receptors derive from an adult in good health.

This clone was seen a single time. The rearrangement joins TRBV30 to TRBJ2-4; no clear D. Germline CDR1 reads GTSNPN; CDR2 reads SVGIG (reference sequence). The V end lost 3 bases, the J end lost 8 bases, and 17 bases lay between the germline ends. The CDR3 consists of 14 residues. CDR3: CAWRIGSFSDIQYF. The DNA for the CDR3 is TGTGCCTGGAGGATCGGCAGTTTCTCAGACATTCAGTACTTC.

This rearrangement joins TRBV19 to TRBJ1-1, with 7 positions matching TRBD1. The CDR3 totals 14 residues. The trim removed 3 bases at V and 9 bases at J, leaving 10 bases unmatched. Germline-derived CDR1 and CDR2 are LNHDA and SQIVND (reference sequence). DNA for the CDR3: TGTGCCAGTAGTATGCTGCAGGGGGGAGAGAAAGCTTTCTTT. Residues: CASSMLQGGEKAFF.

DNA for the CDR3: TGTGCCAGCAGCTTAGATTATCGACCGGACTCTGGAGCTTTCTTT. This encodes CASSLDYRPDSGAFF. This chain links TRBV11-2 with TRBJ1-1; D unclear. This CDR3 is 15 amino acids long. Germline V lookup: CDR1 SGHAT, CDR2 FQNNGV. Trimming cost V 0 bases and J 10 bases, with 18 bases left between them.

This chain connects TRBV6-2 or TRBV6-3 to TRBJ2-5; D is unclear. Between the trimmed V and J ends, which lost 4 bases and 2 bases, there was a span of 11 bases. This CDR3 contains 14 residues. In germline, CDR1 is MNHEY, CDR2 SVGEGT. The CDR3 here is CASSFLGRQETQYF. The CDR3 region has the DNA TGTGCCAGCAGTTTCTTGGGTCGGCAAGAGACCCAGTACTTC.

The V call is TRBV28, the J call TRBJ2-7; D gene unclear. V was clipped by 5 bases and J by 3 bases, with 5 bases between them. In germline, CDR1 is MDHEN, CDR2 SYDVKM. This CDR3 is 11 amino acids long. The CDR3, as DNA: TGTGCCAGCAGTCAAGGCTACGAGCAGTACTTC. It codes for CASSQGYEQYF.

This clone appeared once. The chain couples TRBV13 to TRBJ2-1, with D maybe TRBD1 (7 bases). The CDR3 sequence is 14 residues long. With 7 bases removed from V and 3 bases from J, the gap between germline ends came to 13 bases. Germline assignment: CDR1 PRHDT and CDR2 FYEKMQ (reference sequence). The CDR3 spells CASNPGGIYNEQFF. As DNA, the CDR3 is TGTGCCAGCAACCCAGGGGGGATCTACAATGAGCAGTTCTTC.

The CDR3 protein is CASSSGQLRGDGYTF. For the CDR3, the DNA is TGTGCCAGCAGCTCGGGCCAACTCAGGGGGGATGGCTACACCTTC. V gene TRBV7-2 combines with J gene TRBJ1-2; the match to TRBD1 covers 7 bases. Germline CDR1 reads SGHTA; CDR2 reads FQGNSA. The CDR3 totals 15 residues. With V trimmed by 4 bases and J by 6 bases, 11 bases remained unmatched.

Here the CDR3 DNA reads TGTGCCAGCAGGCAGGGGTGGGATTCACCCCTCCACTTT. Its protein product is CASRQGWDSPLHF. The chain recombines TRBV2 with TRBJ1-6, with D perhaps TRBD1 (6 bases). The ends were cut back, 6 bases at V and 8 bases at J, with 11 bases in the middle. The CDR3 contains 13 residues. Germline CDR1 and CDR2: SNHLY and FYNNEI.

This clone was detected only a few times. The genes are TRBV7-9 and TRBJ1-1; D is undetermined. V lost 2 bases and J lost 5, with 6 bases in between. The CDR3 is made up of 12 amino acids. Per the germline V gene, CDR1 is SEHNR and CDR2 is FQNEAQ (reference sequence). This CDR3 is CASSLSGTEAFF. CDR3 DNA: TGTGCCAGCAGCTTAAGCGGGACTGAAGCTTTCTTT.

The chain uses TRBV28 and TRBJ1-1; D is perhaps TRBD1 (5 bases). V lost 6 bases and J 1 base, leaving 12 bases between the germline ends. Germline V gene lookup returns CDR1 MDHEN and CDR2 SYDVKM. The CDR3 spans 14 residues. DNA for the CDR3: TGTGCCAGCAGGGTGCCGGGGGGGAACACTGAAGCTTTCTTT. It is translated as CASRVPGGNTEAFF.

The chain recombines TRBV10-3 with TRBJ2-6, with 11 bases matching TRBD2. The CDR3 contains 18 residues. Germline V gives CDR1 ENHRY, CDR2 SYGVKD. The V and J ends lost 4 bases and 4 bases, in that order; junction bases with no gene match: 9. The CDR3 DNA follows: TGTGCCATCAGTGCTAAGGGACTAGCGGAGGCAGGGGCCAACGTCCTGACTTTC. The encoded protein is CAISAKGLAEAGANVLTF.

This clone was observed a handful of times. J is TRBJ2-3 and V is TRBV5-4; weak D call: TRBD2 (6 bases). This CDR3 contains 14 residues. Deletions cut 2 bases from V and 0 bases from J, with 7 bases between. Germline lookup yields CDR1 SGHNT and CDR2 YYREEE (reference sequence). The CDR3 nucleotides read TGTGCCAGCAGCTTACGGGGGAGCACAGATACGCAGTATTTT. It is translated as CASSLRGSTDTQYF.

V usage is TRBV7-9 and J usage is TRBJ1-1; D is undetermined. Trimming took 3 bases from V and 0 from J, leaving 8 bases between them. Germline CDR1 is SEHNR and CDR2 is FQNEAQ (reference sequence). The CDR3 sequence is 14 residues long. CDR3 sequence reads: CASSFQNLNTEAFF. Written as DNA, the CDR3 is TGTGCCAGCAGCTTCCAGAACTTGAACACTGAAGCTTTCTTT.

This chain links TRBV6-2 or TRBV6-3 with TRBJ1-1; D is unclear. V lost 4 bases to trimming and J lost 1 base, with 10 bases between them. Germline loops: CDR1 MNHEY, CDR2 SVGEGT. The CDR3 covers 14 residues. DNA of the CDR3: TGTGCCAGCAGTTTGGCAGCTGGGAACACTGAAGCTTTCTTT. Translating gives CASSLAAGNTEAFF.

The V gene is TRBV4-1, the J gene TRBJ2-5; D possibly matches TRBD1 or TRBD2 (6 bases each). The CDR3 has 15 amino acids. Trimming stripped 0 bases from V and 6 bases from J, with 14 bases between. Germline CDR1 is MGHRA and CDR2 is YSYEKL. CDR3 DNA: TGCGCCAGCAGCCAAGATGATAGGGGGGAAAAGACCCAGTACTTC. This gives the protein CASSQDDRGEKTQYF.

The chain carries TRBV2 and TRBJ1-5, with a weak D call TRBD1 (5 bases). In germline, CDR1 is SNHLY, CDR2 FYNNEI. Trimming pared 2 bases from V and 1 base from J, leaving 15 bases between. This CDR3 has 17 amino acids. The CDR3 bases are TGTGCCAGCAGTGAACCCCAGGGCCCAGGAAGCAATCAGCCCCAGCATTTT. Translating it yields CASSEPQGPGSNQPQHF.

This rearrangement joins TRBV19 to TRBJ1-2; TRBD1 agrees at 8 bases. The CDR3 loop spans 18 amino acids. V dropped 4 bases and J dropped 4; count of bases not matched to a gene: 17. Germline loops: CDR1 LNHDA, CDR2 SQIVND (reference sequence). CDR3 in amino acids: CASSRTDRELNIFYGYTF. Here the CDR3 DNA reads TGTGCCAGTAGTAGGACGGACAGGGAACTAAACATCTTCTATGGCTACACCTTC.

The rearrangement uses TRBV5-1 and TRBJ2-7; D may correspond to TRBD1 or TRBD2 (5 bases each). Trimming removed 1 base from V and 6 bases from J, with 14 bases in between. The germline gives CDR1 SGHRS, CDR2 YFSETQ. CDR3 length equals 14 residues. CDR3: CASSLPGLGGEQYF. CDR3 in DNA: TGCGCCAGCAGCTTGCCAGGGCTTGGGGGCGAGCAGTACTTC. The entire variable domain, with the rest obtained from reference TRBV5-1 and TRBJ2-7, is as follows: KAGVTQTPRYLIKTRGQQVTLSCSPISGHRSVSWYQQTPGQGLQFLFEYFSETQRNKGNFPGRFSGRQFSNSRSEMNVSTLELGDSALYLCASSLPGLGGEQYFGPGTRLTVT.

The rearrangement uses TRBV27 and TRBJ1-1; D gene uncertain. CDR1 MNHEY and CDR2 SMNVEV come from the germline V gene (reference sequence). V was shortened by 6 bases and J by 0 bases, with 5 bases between the two germline ends. This CDR3 has 12 amino acids. The CDR3: CASRDLNTEAFF. As DNA, the CDR3 is TGTGCCAGCAGAGACTTGAACACTGAAGCTTTCTTT.

The chain uses TRBV6-5 and TRBJ2-5; TRBD2 matches at 8 bases. V gave up 5 bases and J gave up 5 bases; unmatched junction bases: 4. The CDR3 covers 13 residues. The germline V gene encodes CDR1 MNHEY and CDR2 SVGAGI. CDR3 nucleotides: TGTGCCAGCAGTCGCGGGGGGCCCGAGACCCAGTACTTC. Its translation: CASSRGGPETQYF.

V is TRBV24-1 and J is TRBJ2-4; 8 bases fit TRBD1. Germline assignment: CDR1 KGHDR and CDR2 SFDVKD. CDR3 size: 16 residues. With 2 bases clipped from V and 3 bases from J, the junction kept 5 bases outside the gene matches. CDR3 residues: CATSDSGTGVKNIQYF. The CDR3 DNA sequence: TGTGCCACCAGTGATTCAGGGACAGGTGTCAAAAACATTCAGTACTTC.

This clone was detected once. J is TRBJ2-1 and V is TRBV7-9, with D perhaps TRBD2 (6 bases). The CDR3 spans 15 residues. Germline loops: CDR1 SEHNR, CDR2 FQNEAQ (reference sequence). V dropped 6 bases and J dropped 0 bases, with 12 bases sitting between them. CDR3 DNA: TGTGCCAGCAGGCTCGTAGCGGCCTCCTACAATGAGCAGTTCTTC. Encoded protein: CASRLVAASYNEQFF.

This chain joins TRBV28 and TRBJ2-6; D uncertain. The germline V and J ends were trimmed by 2 bases and 0 bases, with 11 bases remaining between them. The V gene's germline CDR1 is MDHEN and CDR2 SYDVKM. CDR3 length equals 17 residues. CDR3 amino acids: CASSLILQTSGANVLTF. CDR3 sequence (DNA): TGTGCCAGCAGTTTAATCCTACAGACCTCTGGGGCCAACGTCCTGACTTTC.

The chain joins TRBV7-3 to TRBJ1-2; 8 nucleotides agree with TRBD1. Germline values: CDR1 SGHTA, CDR2 FQGTGA. This CDR3 spans 15 amino acids. J gave up 3 bases and V 5 bases, and 8 bases lay outside the gene matches. The chain's CDR3 is CASSQGGQGDYGYTF. In nucleotides, the CDR3 is TGTGCCAGCAGCCAAGGTGGACAGGGCGACTATGGCTACACCTTC.

J is TRBJ2-7 and V is TRBV6-5; 14 bases are a match to TRBD2. Losses at the gene ends were 6 bases for V and 3 bases for J; bases not matched to a gene: 4. Germline loops: CDR1 MNHEY, CDR2 SVGAGI. This CDR3 has 15 residues. CDR3 amino acids: CASRGLAGANYEQYF. CDR3 in DNA: TGTGCCAGCAGGGGACTAGCGGGGGCAAACTACGAGCAGTACTTC.